Below are 23 T cell receptor beta chains sequenced from a single sample in a study of human CD8 memory T cell subsets. It was UMI-labeled 5' RACE by which the TCR beta libraries were made. With the 5' RACE reads reprocessed, TCRdb shows one record per CDR3 protein and no DNA. This table lists 19,000 or so distinct CDR3 sequences. Sequencing used CD8+ stem-like memory T cells (TSCM and TCM) sorted from PBMCs. This sample's subset: stem-like memory CD8 T cells (TSTEM), CCR7+ PD-1- TIGIT-. Receptors were obtained from a human donor in good health.

The chain's CDR3 is CASSLYGGNTEAFF. The gene calls are TRBV7-9 and TRBJ1-1. The CDR3 is 14 amino acids. The germline V gene has CDR1 SEHNR and CDR2 FQNEAQ (reference sequence).

The chain carries TRBV28 and TRBJ1-1; TCRdb returns TRBD1, unconfirmable since there is no DNA. Germline V gives CDR1 MDHEN, CDR2 SYDVKM. CDR3 length: 14 amino acids. CDR3 loop: CASSWGQVNTEAFF.

The chain joins TRBV12-3 or TRBV12-4 to TRBJ2-5; TCRdb selects TRBD2, and the lack of DNA leaves this call unchecked. This CDR3 region has 15 residues. The CDR3 sequence: CASTSSGRAVETQYF.

The J gene is TRBJ1-1, the V gene TRBV12-3 or TRBV12-4; lacking DNA, the TRBD1 call made by TCRdb goes unchecked. The CDR3 is made up of 14 amino acids. CDR3 residues: CASIPGGGPTEAFF.

The chain links TRBV7-2 to TRBJ2-7; TCRdb's D gene call, TRBD2, goes unchecked for lack of DNA. The germline CDR1 and CDR2 sequences are SGHTA and FQGNSA. The CDR3 consists of 16 residues. This CDR3 is CASSLEWTSGRYEQYF.

This clonotype registers medium-sized by frequency. The gene calls are TRBV7-2 and TRBJ2-1. Germline CDR1 and CDR2: SGHTA and FQGNSA. This CDR3 region has 15 residues. This chain's CDR3 is CASSSAGVLHNEQFF.

The chain employs TRBV28 and TRBJ2-5; TCRdb picks TRBD1, but there is no DNA to check that call. This CDR3 comprises 13 residues. From germline, CDR1 is MDHEN and CDR2 SYDVKM. The CDR3 loop is CASTPTGEETQYF.

V and J are TRBV24-1 and TRBJ2-1; TCRdb's D call of TRBD2 is untestable without DNA. Germline lookup yields CDR1 KGHDR and CDR2 SFDVKD. CDR3 size: 17 residues. The CDR3 loop reads CATSDSGLAGAYNEQFF.

The CDR3 sequence is CASSSGTLSPEAFF. This rearrangement joins TRBV5-4 to TRBJ1-1; TCRdb's D gene call, TRBD1, goes unchecked for lack of DNA. The CDR3 covers 14 residues. The germline gives CDR1 SGHNT, CDR2 YYREEE (reference sequence). Variable domain in full (rest from reference TRBV5-4 and TRBJ1-1): ETGVTQSPTHLIKTRGQQVTLRCSSQSGHNTVSWYQQALGQGPQFIFQYYREEENGRGNFPPRFSGLQFPNYSSELNVNALELDDSALYLCASSSGTLSPEAFFGQGTRLTVV.

The chain employs TRBV5-6 and TRBJ2-7. This CDR3 region has 14 residues. Per germline, CDR1 SGHDT and CDR2 YYEEEE. This CDR3 is CASSEFGRHYEQYF.

CDR3: CASSMVKTGGTAFGSYNEQFF. V usage is TRBV19 and J usage is TRBJ2-1; TCRdb's D call of TRBD1 is untestable without DNA. Germline CDR1 reads LNHDA; CDR2 reads SQIVND (reference sequence). The CDR3 extends over 21 amino acids.

The chain uses TRBV14 and TRBJ2-3; TCRdb's D call of TRBD1 is untestable without DNA. Germline lookup yields CDR1 SGHDN and CDR2 FVKESK. CDR3 length: 16 amino acids. The CDR3: CASSQVWAGRTDTQYF.

This rearrangement joins TRBV6-1 to TRBJ1-3. Germline V gives CDR1 MNHNS, CDR2 SASEGT. CDR3 length: 15 amino acids. CDR3 sequence reads: CASSDPDGYGNTIYF.

The CDR3 sequence is CSVFLQHNEQFF. The chain is built from TRBV29-1 and TRBJ2-1. CDR3 size: 12 residues. Germline values: CDR1 SQVTM, CDR2 ANQGSEA.

The chain is built from TRBV4-3 and TRBJ1-3; lacking DNA, the TRBD1 call made by TCRdb goes unchecked. In germline, CDR1 is LGHNA, CDR2 YSLEER. The CDR3 sequence is 15 residues long. CDR3 in amino acids: CASSQDTGGGNTIYF.

The chain joins TRBV29-1 to TRBJ1-1; TCRdb returns TRBD1, unconfirmable since there is no DNA. CDR1 and CDR2 (germline): SQVTM, ANQGSEA. The CDR3 totals 11 residues. The CDR3 protein is CSGQTGRLAFF.

V and J are TRBV7-3 and TRBJ2-1. The CDR3 length is 12 residues. Germline CDR1 is SGHTA and CDR2 is FQGTGA. Here the CDR3 reads CASSLKLGEQFF.

The chain has TRBV11-2 and TRBJ2-7; TCRdb selects TRBD1, and the lack of DNA leaves this call unchecked. This CDR3 is built from 16 residues. CDR1 SGHAT and CDR2 FQNNGV come from the germline V gene. CDR3 loop: CASSLSPRGPAYEQYF.

The chain is built from TRBV15 and TRBJ2-4; TCRdb calls TRBD1, which cannot be checked without DNA. The CDR3 has 18 residues. CDR1 LNHNV and CDR2 YYDKDF come from the germline V gene (reference sequence). CDR3 in amino acids: CATSPRGARTVAKNIQYF. Full variable domain (outside the CDR3, taken from reference TRBV15 and TRBJ2-4): DAMVIQNPRYQVTQFGKPVTLSCSQTLNHNVMYWYQQKSSQAPKLLFHYYDKDFNNEADTPDNFQSRRPNTSFCFLDIRSPGLGDTAMYLCATSPRGARTVAKNIQYFGAGTRLSVL.

In terms of frequency, this clonotype is medium-sized. The V gene is TRBV5-4, the J gene TRBJ1-1. In germline, CDR1 is SGHNT, CDR2 YYREEE (reference sequence). The CDR3 has 14 residues. This CDR3 is CASSFANTGTEAFF.

The genes are TRBV6-6 and TRBJ2-3; TCRdb lists TRBD2, though no DNA is available to test this call. There are 17 residues in the CDR3. CDR1 is MNHNY, CDR2 SVGAGI, per germline (reference sequence). The CDR3 reads CASSYSGLAGGQDTQYF.

The gene calls are TRBV11-2 and TRBJ2-7; TCRdb lists TRBD1, though no DNA is available to test this call. CDR1 is SGHAT, CDR2 FQNNGV, per germline. The CDR3 has 15 amino acids. CDR3: CASSFLQGTNYEQYF.

This chain links TRBV14 with TRBJ2-1; there is no DNA to check the TCRdb D call of TRBD2. Germline lookup yields CDR1 SGHDN and CDR2 FVKESK. This CDR3 has 15 amino acids. CDR3 sequence: CASSRLAGVYNEQFF.